Below are 18 T cell receptor beta chains sequenced from a single sample in a study of blood T cell repertoires in COVID-19. TCRdb's table, derived via immunoSEQ multiplex PCR, lists solely in-frame clones and lacks some. This sample has some 100,000 clones, with over 70% found just once. The sample taken for sequencing was peripheral blood. The receptors stem from a man older than 75 with active or convalescent COVID-19.

In DNA form, the CDR3 reads TGCGCCAGCAGCCAAGCACCCCTGAGGAGGGCTGGCTATGGCTACACCTTC. It yields the protein CASSQAPLRRAGYGYTF. The chain employs TRBV4-1 and TRBJ1-2; no clear D gene. Germline CDR1 reads MGHRA; CDR2 reads YSYEKL. The CDR3 sequence is 17 residues long. V was clipped by 1 base and J by 4 bases, with 19 bases between them.

This clone was observed a handful of times. This chain joins TRBV9 and TRBJ1-6; TRBD1 is a possible D gene (6 bases). Germline CDR1 SGDLS, CDR2 YYNGEE. The CDR3 length is 13 residues. V lost 2 bases, J lost 13 bases, and 13 bases lay in between. The CDR3 nucleotides read TGTGCCAGCAGCGTTTGGGAGGGGGAGCCCCTCCACTTT. It encodes CASSVWEGEPLHF.

The chain has TRBV7-2 and TRBJ2-3, with 11 bases aligning to TRBD2. CDR1 and CDR2 from the germline V gene are SGHTA and FQGNSA. V dropped 4 bases and J dropped 1; count of bases not matched to a gene: 7. The CDR3 contains 17 residues. CDR3 loop: CASSSGVAGGRTDTQYF. The CDR3 DNA is TGTGCCAGCAGCTCAGGAGTAGCGGGGGGGCGCACAGATACGCAGTATTTT.

The chain recombines TRBV10-3 with TRBJ1-2, with TRBD1 as a possible D gene (5 bases). CDR3 length equals 14 residues. Germline assignment: CDR1 ENHRY and CDR2 SYGVKD. V lost 0 bases and J 8 bases, leaving 13 bases between the germline ends. This CDR3 is CAISESLQAGGYTF. The CDR3 region has the DNA TGTGCCATCAGTGAGTCGTTACAGGCGGGAGGCTACACCTTC.

A few counts support this clone. This chain uses TRBV29-1 with TRBJ2-3; 9 positions match TRBD2. CDR3 size: 14 residues. In germline, CDR1 is SQVTM, CDR2 ANQGSEA. V gave up 7 bases and J gave up 2 bases; unmatched junction bases: 7. CDR3 nucleotides: TGCAGCGGTAGCGGGGGCCTATCCACAGATACGCAGTATTTT. This encodes CSGSGGLSTDTQYF.

The chain recombines TRBV18 with TRBJ2-1; 11 nucleotides align to TRBD1. Trimming at V came to 3 bases and at J to 7 bases, leaving 5 bases not matched to a gene. CDR1 and CDR2 (germline): KGHSH, LQKENI. The CDR3 runs to 15 residues. The CDR3 coding sequence is TGTGCCAGCTCACCCGTGGGACAGGGGGGGAATGAGCAGTTCTTC. Its protein is CASSPVGQGGNEQFF.

The chain joins TRBV7-6 to TRBJ2-7; 8 nucleotides align to TRBD2. Trimming removed 2 bases from V and 2 bases from J; junction bases left unmatched: 8. This CDR3 comprises 16 residues. CDR1 SGHVS and CDR2 FNYEAQ come from the germline V gene. CDR3 nucleotides: TGTGCCAGCAGCTTATCATTTAGCGGGGAGGCCTACGAGCAGTACTTC. As protein: CASSLSFSGEAYEQYF.

This chain connects TRBV7-8 to TRBJ2-3; 10 bases match TRBD2. The CDR3 is 15 residues long. The germline V gene encodes CDR1 SGHVS and CDR2 FQNEAQ. Trimming cost V 6 bases and J 4 bases; bases outside gene matches: 7. The DNA of the CDR3 is TGTGCCAGCAGACTGAGCGGGGGGGCTGCAGATACGCAGTATTTT. It specifies CASRLSGGAADTQYF.

The CDR3 nucleotides read TGTGCCAGCAGCTCCCCCGGTGGGGCAGCCTATAATTCACCCCTCCACTTT. Amino acids: CASSSPGGAAYNSPLHF. This chain joins TRBV11-2 and TRBJ1-6; a possible D gene is TRBD1 (5 bases). Germline V gene lookup returns CDR1 SGHAT and CDR2 FQNNGV. V was cut by 4 bases and J by 2 bases, with 15 bases left in between. CDR3 length: 17 residues.

This chain links TRBV3-1 (or the pseudogene TRBV3-2) with TRBJ1-5; a weak D match, TRBD1 (6 bases). The CDR3 loop spans 17 amino acids. V was pared by 1 base and J by 4 bases, with 17 bases between. Germline values: CDR1 LGHDT, CDR2 YNNKEL (reference sequence). The DNA of the CDR3 is TGTGCCAGCAGCCAAGGGACAGTCGGTTGGTTAAATCAGCCCCAGCATTTT. Translation: CASSQGTVGWLNQPQHF.

The rearrangement joins TRBV14 to TRBJ1-2; TRBD1 is a possible D gene (6 bases). V was pared by 0 bases and J by 5 bases, with 16 bases between. This CDR3 is 16 amino acids long. Germline V gives CDR1 SGHDN, CDR2 FVKESK. CDR3 in DNA: TGTGCCAGCAGCCAAGATCTTGGGGCAGGGGAATATGGCTACACCTTC. Translated: CASSQDLGAGEYGYTF. Drawing the rest from reference TRBV14 and TRBJ1-2, the complete variable domain is EAGVTQFPSHSVIEKGQTVTLRCDPISGHDNLYWYRRVMGKEIKFLLHFVKESKQDESGMPNNRFLAERTGGTYSTLKVQPAELEDSGVYFCASSQDLGAGEYGYTFGSGTRLTVV.

The chain links TRBV12-3 or TRBV12-4 to TRBJ1-5; D gene ambiguous. V was clipped by 3 bases and J by 5 bases, with 8 bases between them. This CDR3 has 13 residues. CDR3 DNA sequence: TGTGCCAGCAGTTTTGATAGTCATCAGCCCCAGCATTTT. It codes for CASSFDSHQPQHF.

In nucleotides, the CDR3 is TGTGCCAGCAGTCTGTTAACAGAATCCTCCTACAATGAGCAGTTCTTC. Its protein is CASSLLTESSYNEQFF. The chain carries TRBV27 and TRBJ2-1; unclear D gene. Trimming took 5 bases from V and 0 from J, leaving 14 bases between them. This CDR3 contains 16 residues. Germline CDR1 MNHEY, CDR2 SMNVEV (reference sequence).

This clone was seen a single time. This sample includes further DNA sequences coding for the same CDR3. The CDR3 DNA reads TGTGCCAGCTCACCAGCAGGGTACGAGCAGTACTTC. Its protein product is CASSPAGYEQYF. The chain links TRBV18 to TRBJ2-7; the D gene is possibly TRBD1 (5 bases). The CDR3 is 12 residues long. V lost 2 bases and J lost 4, with 6 bases in between. CDR1 is KGHSH, CDR2 LQKENI, per germline.

This clone came up a few times. The J gene is TRBJ1-2, the V gene TRBV2; 10 bases fit TRBD1. The CDR3 consists of 13 residues. With 3 bases clipped from V and 6 bases from J, the junction kept 1 base outside the gene matches. The germline gives CDR1 SNHLY, CDR2 FYNNEI. In DNA, the CDR3 is TGTGCCAGCAGTGAGACAGGGGGCCATGGCTACACCTTC. Translating it yields CASSETGGHGYTF.

The chain has TRBV27 and TRBJ1-6, with TRBD1 matching 9 bases. Losses at the gene ends were 6 bases for V and 9 bases for J; bases not matched to a gene: 6. The CDR3 contains 14 residues. Germline V gene data show CDR1 as MNHEY and CDR2 as SMNVEV (reference sequence). CDR3 nucleotides: TGTGCCAGCAGCTCGGGACAGGGATTTTCACCCCTCCACTTT. Protein: CASSSGQGFSPLHF.

This sequence joins TRBV19 and TRBJ1-2; possible D gene TRBD1, 5 bases. The CDR3 covers 16 residues. Germline CDR1 is LNHDA and CDR2 is SQIVND (reference sequence). Trimming took 2 bases from V and 0 from J, leaving 13 bases between them. The chain's CDR3 is CASSIPRQSTNYGYTF. CDR3 coding DNA: TGTGCCAGTAGTATACCAAGACAGAGTACTAACTATGGCTACACCTTC.

The rearrangement joins TRBV7-2 to TRBJ1-6; weak D call: TRBD1 (6 bases). Trimming stripped 5 bases from V and 7 bases from J, with 12 bases between. This CDR3 spans 14 amino acids. The germline gives CDR1 SGHTA, CDR2 FQGNSA. The CDR3 here is CASSQQGRNSPLHF. The CDR3 bases are TGTGCCAGCAGCCAACAGGGTCGGAATTCACCCCTCCACTTT.